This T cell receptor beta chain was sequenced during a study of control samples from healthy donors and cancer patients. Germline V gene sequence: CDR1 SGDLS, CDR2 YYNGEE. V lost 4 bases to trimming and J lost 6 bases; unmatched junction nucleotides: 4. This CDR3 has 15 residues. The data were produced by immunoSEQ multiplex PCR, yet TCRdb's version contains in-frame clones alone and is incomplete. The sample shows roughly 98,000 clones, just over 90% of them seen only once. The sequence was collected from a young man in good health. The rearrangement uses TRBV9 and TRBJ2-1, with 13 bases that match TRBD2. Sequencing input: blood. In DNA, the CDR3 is TGTGCCAGCAGCACTAGCGGGAGGGAGGTCAATGAGCAGTTCTTC. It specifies CASSTSGREVNEQFF.